These 32 T cell receptor beta chains came from one sample sequenced in a study of radiotherapy plus CTLA-4 blockade in lung cancer. TCRdb keeps only in-frame clones here, not all; method: immunoSEQ multiplex PCR. The sample holds about 120,000 clones; 90% are singletons and the top ten take 6.9%. The starting material was peripheral blood, obtained from a patient treated with radiotherapy plus ipilimumab. Every receptor here comes from a human donor with non-small cell lung cancer that progressed on radiotherapy plus ipilimumab.

This sequence joins TRBV18 and TRBJ2-2; D may match TRBD1 or TRBD2 (6 bases each). V was trimmed by 1 base and J by 4 bases, leaving 10 bases between them. Germline V gene data show CDR1 as KGHSH and CDR2 as LQKENI. There are 15 residues in the CDR3. CDR3 nucleotide sequence: TGTGCCAGCTCACCACTAGGAGGGGGCACCGGGGAGCTGTTTTTT. Translated: CASSPLGGGTGELFF.

This chain links TRBV11-3 with TRBJ2-5; TRBD2 matches 8 bases. Trimming at V came to 1 base and at J to 4 bases, leaving 11 bases not matched to a gene. Germline lookup yields CDR1 SGHNT and CDR2 YENEEA. The CDR3 covers 17 residues. The CDR3 spells CASSLGRQRGRRETQYF. DNA for the CDR3: TGTGCCAGCAGCTTAGGACGCCAGCGGGGGCGACGAGAGACCCAGTACTTC.

This sequence joins TRBV28 and TRBJ2-7, with D perhaps TRBD2 (7 bases). Germline CDR1 is MDHEN and CDR2 is SYDVKM. Trimming took 7 bases from V and 4 from J, leaving 23 bases between them. This CDR3 comprises 16 residues. The CDR3 bases are TGTGCCAGCACACGCCCGGGGGGCCCTACCCCATACGAGCAGTACTTC. It specifies CASTRPGGPTPYEQYF. The full variable domain, with the rest looked up from reference TRBV28 and TRBJ2-7, is DVKVTQSSRYLVKRTGEKVFLECVQDMDHENMFWYRQDPGLGLRLIYFSYDVKMKEKGDIPEGYSVSREKKERFSLILESASTNQTSMYLCASTRPGGPTPYEQYFGPGTRLTVT.

The chain carries TRBV20-1 and TRBJ2-1; weak D call: TRBD2 (5 bases). Trimming took off 4 bases at V and 7 bases at J, with 8 bases between the two ends. CDR1 is DFQATT and CDR2 is SNEGSKA in the germline V gene (reference sequence). This CDR3 spans 11 amino acids. CDR3 bases: TGCAGTGCTATGAGCGGAAATGAGCAGTTCTTC. Its protein is CSAMSGNEQFF.

The chain couples TRBV7-6 to TRBJ2-5; D possibly corresponds to TRBD1 (6 bases). The V gene lost 1 base and the J gene lost 3 bases, with 21 bases spanning the gap. In germline, CDR1 is SGHVS, CDR2 FNYEAQ. This CDR3 has 18 amino acids. The CDR3 sequence: CASSLGQGTLGFEETQYF. The CDR3 DNA sequence: TGTGCCAGCAGCTTAGGGCAGGGGACACTAGGTTTTGAAGAGACCCAGTACTTC.

V is TRBV9 and J is TRBJ2-7; D may be TRBD2 (6 bases). The CDR3 contains 13 residues. CDR1 and CDR2 (germline): SGDLS, YYNGEE. V lost 0 bases and J lost 6, with 10 bases in between. The CDR3 sequence: CASSVDERAEQYF. The CDR3, as DNA: TGTGCCAGCAGCGTAGATGAGCGGGCCGAGCAGTACTTC.

The chain links TRBV6-1 to TRBJ1-2, with 9 bases matching TRBD1. The CDR3 has 15 residues. CDR1 and CDR2 from the germline V gene are MNHNS and SASEGT. V was pared by 4 bases and J by 0 bases, with 3 bases of the junction left unmatched. The CDR3 region has the DNA TGTGCCAGCAGTGTGGGACAGGGCCCTAACTATGGCTACACCTTC. This gives the protein CASSVGQGPNYGYTF.

The rearrangement links TRBV11-3 to TRBJ2-7; no reliable D call. Germline CDR1 SGHNT, CDR2 YENEEA. There are 14 residues in the CDR3. V was cut by 5 bases and J by 0 bases, with 11 bases left in between. The CDR3 DNA follows: TGTGCCAGCAGCCACGGCCCTAGCTCCTACGAGCAGTACTTC. This sequence encodes CASSHGPSSYEQYF.

The chain couples TRBV6-6 to TRBJ2-6; D remains unclear. The CDR3 consists of 11 residues. In germline, CDR1 is MNHNY, CDR2 SVGAGI (reference sequence). The germline V and J ends were trimmed by 5 bases and 4 bases, with 0 bases remaining between them. CDR3 nucleotides: TGTGCCAGCAGTGGGGCCAACGTCCTGACTTTC. Translated: CASSGANVLTF.

The chain has TRBV6-1 and TRBJ2-5; possible D gene TRBD2, 5 bases. The CDR3 loop spans 13 amino acids. Germline-derived CDR1 and CDR2 are MNHNS and SASEGT. The V end was cut by 7 bases, the J end by 4 bases, with 13 bases between. This CDR3 is CASTYAGAETQYF. CDR3 nucleotide sequence: TGTGCCAGCACTTACGCGGGCGCAGAGACCCAGTACTTC.

The chain links TRBV5-1 to TRBJ1-2, with a weak D call TRBD1 (5 bases). Looked up from germline, CDR1 is SGHRS and CDR2 is YFSETQ. The ends were cut back, 0 bases at V and 5 bases at J, with 11 bases in the middle. The length of the CDR3 is 14 residues. The CDR3 nucleotides read TGCGCCAGCAGCTTGGAAGACAGTAGTTATGGCTACACCTTC. This gives the protein CASSLEDSSYGYTF.

This chain joins TRBV5-5 and TRBJ1-2, with 9 bases identical to TRBD1. CDR1 is SGHKS, CDR2 YYEKEE, per germline (reference sequence). The CDR3 covers 15 residues. V lost 3 bases and J lost 4; bases outside the gene matches: 7. DNA of the CDR3: TGTGCCAGCAGCTCCCCGGACAGGGGAAGCTATGGCTACACCTTC. It specifies CASSSPDRGSYGYTF.

The chain joins TRBV7-3 to TRBJ1-1, with TRBD1 as a possible D gene (5 bases). This CDR3 has 14 amino acids. Germline V gene lookup returns CDR1 SGHTA and CDR2 FQGTGA. With 5 bases removed from V and 0 bases from J, the gap between germline ends came to 10 bases. The CDR3 DNA sequence: TGTGCCAGCAGCCACGAGGGGATGAACACTGAAGCTTTCTTT. Protein product: CASSHEGMNTEAFF.

The chain combines TRBV6-1 with TRBJ1-3; a possible D gene is TRBD1 (5 bases). V shed 8 bases and J shed 8 bases, with 16 bases lying between them. The length of the CDR3 is 13 residues. Germline assignment: CDR1 MNHNS and CDR2 SASEGT. CDR3 protein: CASQDAPGDTIYF. The CDR3 nucleotides are TGTGCCAGCCAGGACGCGCCGGGGGACACCATATATTTT.

The V call is TRBV6-5, the J call TRBJ2-7; 9 nucleotides agree with TRBD2. Germline V lookup: CDR1 MNHEY, CDR2 SVGAGI. This CDR3 contains 16 residues. The ends lost 1 base at V and 1 base at J; junction bases unmatched: 5. This chain's CDR3 is CASSYLTSGRSYEQYF. In DNA, the CDR3 is TGTGCCAGCAGTTACTTGACTAGCGGTCGGTCCTACGAGCAGTACTTC.

Here the CDR3 DNA reads TGTGCCAGCAGCTCCACCCCGTACTACAATGAGCAGTTCTTC. Translated: CASSSTPYYNEQFF. This sequence joins TRBV7-8 and TRBJ2-1; no definite D call. Trimming removed 4 bases from V and 3 bases from J, with 10 bases in between. Germline V lookup: CDR1 SGHVS, CDR2 FQNEAQ. This CDR3 spans 14 amino acids.

The J gene is TRBJ1-2, the V gene TRBV29-1; D is unclear. The CDR3 spans 14 residues. The V and J ends lost 0 bases and 7 bases respectively, with 15 bases between them. The germline gives CDR1 SQVTM, CDR2 ANQGSEA. CDR3 in DNA: TGCAGCGTTGAAGATCTCGGCAACCGGTTTGGCTACACCTTC. This codes for CSVEDLGNRFGYTF.

The rearrangement links TRBV29-1 to TRBJ2-4; 7 bases line up with TRBD1. The CDR3 contains 14 residues. The ends lost 7 bases at V and 0 bases at J; junction bases unmatched: 6. CDR1 SQVTM and CDR2 ANQGSEA come from the germline V gene. The CDR3 DNA is TGCAGCGCGACAGGGATGGTAGCCAAAAACATTCAGTACTTC. Its protein product is CSATGMVAKNIQYF.

The chain carries TRBV6-1 and TRBJ2-7; 9 bases map to TRBD1. Looked up from germline, CDR1 is MNHNS and CDR2 is SASEGT. V shed 7 bases and J 3 bases; nucleotides not matched to a gene: 10. CDR3 length equals 15 residues. CDR3: CASKEEDRGGYEQYF. As DNA, the CDR3 is TGTGCCAGCAAAGAGGAGGACAGGGGAGGCTACGAGCAGTACTTC.

The chain recombines TRBV6-5 with TRBJ1-1, with TRBD1 matching 7 bases. V gave up 6 bases and J gave up 3 bases; unmatched junction bases: 7. This CDR3 has 14 residues. The germline V gene encodes CDR1 MNHEY and CDR2 SVGAGI. The CDR3 bases are TGTGCCAGCAGATTTAGACAGGGATACACTGAAGCTTTCTTT. It is translated as CASRFRQGYTEAFF.

The rearrangement uses TRBV15 and TRBJ1-5, with TRBD1 identical over 9 bases. The CDR3 is 15 residues long. V gave up 1 base and J gave up 10 bases; unmatched junction bases: 8. The germline gives CDR1 LNHNV, CDR2 YYDKDF (reference sequence). In nucleotides, the CDR3 is TGTGCCACCAGCAGAGCCGGACAGGGGCTTAGTCCCCAGCATTTT. This encodes CATSRAGQGLSPQHF.

This clone was seen a handful of times. The chain carries TRBV19 and TRBJ1-4; D not resolved. Deletions cut 5 bases from V and 8 bases from J, with 15 bases between. The CDR3 sequence is 14 residues long. Germline V gene lookup returns CDR1 LNHDA and CDR2 SQIVND (reference sequence). The DNA for the CDR3 is TGTGCCAGTAGTTCTTCAGGAATGTCAGAAAAACTGTTTTTT. Encoded protein: CASSSSGMSEKLFF.

V usage is TRBV10-3 and J usage is TRBJ2-7; TRBD1 matches 8 bases. In germline, CDR1 is ENHRY, CDR2 SYGVKD. The CDR3 totals 13 residues. After removal of 8 bases from V and 0 bases from J, the junction contained 3 bases not matched to a gene. The CDR3 DNA reads as TGTGCCATCGGGGACAGGCCCTCCTACGAGCAGTACTTC. It codes for CAIGDRPSYEQYF.

The chain employs TRBV15 and TRBJ2-1; 8 bases map to TRBD1. Germline V gene lookup returns CDR1 LNHNV and CDR2 YYDKDF (reference sequence). The CDR3 loop spans 15 amino acids. J gave up 7 bases and V 4 bases, and 9 bases lay outside the gene matches. CDR3 in DNA: TGTGCCACCAGCATCCGCCTGACAGGGGAAAATGAGCAGTTCTTC. Translated, it gives CATSIRLTGENEQFF.

The chain employs TRBV19 and TRBJ2-2, with TRBD2 identical over 7 bases. The CDR3 extends over 16 amino acids. Germline CDR1 and CDR2: LNHDA and SQIVND (reference sequence). Trimming at V came to 6 bases and at J to 8 bases, leaving 15 bases not matched to a gene. The CDR3 DNA follows: TGTGCCAGTAGAACCCGGGAGGTCACCCCACGAGGGGAGCTGTTTTTT. Translation: CASRTREVTPRGELFF.

The chain employs TRBV5-1 and TRBJ1-3; no clear D gene. V was pared by 1 base and J by 0 bases, with 5 bases between. CDR1 SGHRS and CDR2 YFSETQ come from the germline V gene. CDR3 length: 14 residues. The CDR3 nucleotides read TGCGCCAGCAGCTTGTCCGTCTCTGGAAACACCATATATTTT. Encoded protein: CASSLSVSGNTIYF.

The rearrangement joins TRBV15 to TRBJ2-5; D uncertain. The CDR3 is made up of 15 amino acids. CDR1 and CDR2 from the germline V gene are LNHNV and YYDKDF (reference sequence). The V and J ends lost 0 bases and 5 bases respectively, with 13 bases between them. The CDR3: CATSRDGGPRETQYF. DNA for the CDR3: TGTGCCACCAGCAGAGATGGCGGTCCCAGGGAGACCCAGTACTTC.

The chain carries TRBV6-5 and TRBJ1-2; the D gene is possibly TRBD1 (6 bases). The CDR3 is 15 amino acids. V lost 6 bases, J lost 2 bases, and 16 bases lay in between. Germline V gene sequence: CDR1 MNHEY, CDR2 SVGAGI. The CDR3 DNA follows: TGTGCCAGCAGATTATCGGGGGCCTGGAACTATGGCTACACCTTC. Translating it yields CASRLSGAWNYGYTF.

The V gene is TRBV25-1, the J gene TRBJ1-1; D is uncertain. CDR1 is MGHDK, CDR2 SYGVNS, per germline. The CDR3 covers 15 residues. The V and J ends lost 1 base and 6 bases respectively, with 15 bases between them. For the CDR3, the DNA is TGTGCCAGCAGTGAATCTTTCCCTGACACGTCTGAAGCTTTCTTT. Translated: CASSESFPDTSEAFF.

This clone has a handful of counts. The chain links TRBV7-2 to TRBJ1-2; D remains ambiguous. The CDR3 contains 13 residues. The ends were cut back, 6 bases at V and 1 base at J, with 9 bases in the middle. Germline V gene data show CDR1 as SGHTA and CDR2 as FQGNSA. CDR3 protein: CASSPKGNYGYTF. Written as DNA, the CDR3 is TGTGCCAGCAGTCCCAAGGGTAACTATGGCTACACCTTC.

The DNA of the CDR3 is TGTGCCAGCAGTGATTTGGGAGTAGGAACAGATACGCAGTATTTT. It yields the protein CASSDLGVGTDTQYF. The chain has TRBV2 and TRBJ2-3; D is perhaps TRBD2 (5 bases). The CDR3 is made up of 15 amino acids. V was trimmed by 3 bases and J by 3 bases, leaving 13 bases between them. Germline V gives CDR1 SNHLY, CDR2 FYNNEI.

The rearrangement joins TRBV7-6 to TRBJ2-5, with D tentatively TRBD1 or TRBD2 (6 bases each). Between the trimmed V and J ends, which lost 8 bases and 2 bases, there was a span of 12 bases. Germline CDR1 reads SGHVS; CDR2 reads FNYEAQ. The CDR3 extends over 13 amino acids. The CDR3 protein is CASGGGAQETQYF. The CDR3 nucleotides are TGTGCCAGCGGGGGCGGGGCTCAAGAGACCCAGTACTTC.